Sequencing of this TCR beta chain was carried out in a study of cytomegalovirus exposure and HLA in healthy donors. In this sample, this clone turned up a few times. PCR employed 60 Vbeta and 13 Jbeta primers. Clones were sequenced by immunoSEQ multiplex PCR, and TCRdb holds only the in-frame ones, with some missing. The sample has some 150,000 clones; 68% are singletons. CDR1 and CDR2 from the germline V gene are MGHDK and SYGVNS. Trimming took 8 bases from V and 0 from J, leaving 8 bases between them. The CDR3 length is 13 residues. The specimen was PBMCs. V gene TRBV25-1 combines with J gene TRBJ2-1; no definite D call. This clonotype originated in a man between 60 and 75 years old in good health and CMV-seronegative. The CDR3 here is CASELSSYNEQFF. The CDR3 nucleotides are TGTGCCAGCGAGTTAAGCTCCTACAATGAGCAGTTCTTC.